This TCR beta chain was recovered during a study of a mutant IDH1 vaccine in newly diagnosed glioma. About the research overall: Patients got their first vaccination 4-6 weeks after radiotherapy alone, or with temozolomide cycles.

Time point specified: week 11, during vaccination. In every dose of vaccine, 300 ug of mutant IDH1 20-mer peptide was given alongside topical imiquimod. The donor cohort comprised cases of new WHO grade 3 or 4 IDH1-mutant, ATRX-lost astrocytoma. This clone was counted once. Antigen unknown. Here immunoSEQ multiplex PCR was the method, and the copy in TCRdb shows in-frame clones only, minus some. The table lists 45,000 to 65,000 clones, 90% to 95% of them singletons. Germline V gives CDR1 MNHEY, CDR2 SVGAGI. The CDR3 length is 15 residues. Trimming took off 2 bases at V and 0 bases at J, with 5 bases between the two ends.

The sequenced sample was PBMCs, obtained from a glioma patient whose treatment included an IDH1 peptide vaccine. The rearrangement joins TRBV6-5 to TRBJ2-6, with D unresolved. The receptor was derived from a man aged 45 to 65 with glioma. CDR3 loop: CASSYGSSGANVLTF. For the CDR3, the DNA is TGTGCCAGCAGTTACGGTTCCTCTGGGGCCAACGTCCTGACTTTC.